The T cell receptor beta chain under discussion was sequenced for a study of shared clonotypes between healthy human individuals. The overall study: The donor pool was made up of a couple of women and a few men aged 18 to 49.

CDR3 length: 13 amino acids. With 4 bases removed from V and 3 bases from J, the gap between germline ends came to 7 bases. Germline loops: CDR1 MNHNS, CDR2 SASEGT. Study-level results: Only blood was sampled, and tissue TCR repertoires likely differ from blood ones.

Libraries were prepared by immunoSEQ multiplex PCR; TCRdb keeps only in-frame clonotypes and omits some of them. The table has around 500,000 clones, more than 75% seen once. Donors, healthy HIV-negative adults, lacked recent acute infections or vaccinations. Concerning this clone: Its antigen is still unknown.

V gene TRBV6-1 combines with J gene TRBJ1-5; D unresolved. The TCR comes from a woman between 40 and 50 years old in good health. Some clones in this sample may be carry-over from other donors' samples. The sample comprised PBMCs. CDR3 sequence reads: CASSARINQPQHF. The CDR3 DNA follows: TGTGCCAGCAGTGCTCGGATCAATCAGCCCCAGCATTTT.